This T cell receptor (beta chain) comes out of a study of T cells in women clearing cervical HPV infection. From germline, CDR1 is DFQATT and CDR2 SNEGSKA (reference sequence). With 4 bases removed from V and 2 bases from J, the gap between germline ends came to 15 bases. This CDR3 comprises 15 residues. Libraries were prepared by immunoSEQ multiplex PCR; TCRdb keeps only in-frame clonotypes and omits some of them. Its listing shows tens of thousands of clones. General study points: Richness plus V gene abundances separated cases from controls with AUC about 0.8.

As concerns this clone: Its specificity is unknown. The read terminates 3 residues ahead of where the CDR3 ends, so the germline J gene completes it.

J is TRBJ1-5 and V is TRBV20-1; TRBD1 is a possible D gene (6 bases). The specimen was blood buffy coat. The clonotype comes from a woman aged 18 to 75 with a cervical HPV16 infection that either progressed to CIN3+ or cleared (not recorded which). Incomplete CDR3 DNA: TGCAGTGCTACGCTACAGGGAATGGGCAATCAGCCC. As protein: CSATLQGMGNQP. The complete CDR3 reads CSATLQGMGNQPQHF.